This T cell receptor (beta chain) is drawn from a study of Ad26.COV2.S vaccination and SARS-CoV-2 variants. V was pared by 0 bases and J by 7 bases, with 14 bases of the junction left unmatched. The CDR3 consists of 17 residues. Stated treatment: roughly 20 received Ad26.COV2.S at low or high dose, single or two shots; about 5 received placebo; per-sample allocation not given. Sampling was performed 63 days after the first vaccine or placebo injection. The administered vaccine (an Ad26 vector) expressed Wuhan-strain SARS-CoV-2 spike. Study-wide results and caveats: Reported post-vaccination CD8+ and CD4+ T cell responses to spike showed substantial breadth. Vaccine recipients showed a spike-specific TCR breadth that was higher than in placebo recipients. Possible underestimation of total T cell responses by the TCR breadth and depth analyses was noted.

The table came from immunoSEQ multiplex PCR; TCRdb's copy has only in-frame clones and leaves some out. Counted here are some 350,000 clones, roughly 90% occurring once; the ten biggest clones make up about 5%. Details on this clone: The antigen remains undetermined.

The sample was peripheral blood, taken in a trial of Ad26.COV2.S vaccine versus placebo. The source is a person aged 18 to 65 who received the Ad26.COV2.S COVID-19 vaccine or a placebo. V is TRBV23-1 and J is TRBJ1-2, with 7 nucleotides matching TRBD1. TRBV23-1 is assigned to the ORF class and has an uncertain function. The CDR3 protein is CASSQSGGGEIYSGYTF. In DNA form, the CDR3 reads TGCGCCAGCAGTCAATCGGGAGGGGGCGAGATTTATTCTGGCTACACCTTC.